The next 9 T cell receptor beta chains were all read from a single sample in a study of tumor-infiltrating lymphocytes in primary liver carcinoma. Joint extraction of RNA and DNA used roughly 19-33 mg of bulk tissue that was unsorted. A primer matching the constant region was used to make TCR beta cDNA from 500 to 600 ng of total RNA. Three nested multiplex PCR rounds, a slightly modified ARM-PCR, produced the libraries for TCR beta. Amplification in the first two PCR rounds was performed using TRBV1-TRBV30 forward primers and a C-beta reverse primer for 10 cycles each. Each CDR3 protein is one row after TCRdb ran MiXCR on the multiplex PCR reads. The table lists around 25,000 distinct CDR3 sequences, 75% to 80% of them singletons. The sample taken for sequencing was liver tumor tissue from sampling region 3. As for subset: tumor region T3, left-lateral pole. The source of these receptors is a man in his forties with primary liver carcinoma and hepatitis B virus infection.

This clonotype ranks as medium-sized. This sequence joins TRBV7-8 and TRBJ2-2; 12 nucleotides line up with TRBD2. Germline CDR1 and CDR2: SGHVS and FQNEAQ. CDR3 length: 17 amino acids. Losses at the gene ends were 3 bases for V and 0 bases for J; bases not matched to a gene: 2. The CDR3 loop reads CASSFRTSGANTGELFF. CDR3 in DNA: TGTGCCAGCAGCTTCCGGACTAGCGGGGCGAACACCGGGGAGCTGTTTTTT. The full variable domain, rest sourced from reference TRBV7-8 and TRBJ2-2, is GAGVSQSPRYKVAKRGQDVALRCDPISGHVSLFWYQQALGQGPEFLTYFQNEAQLDKSGLPSDRFFAERPEGSVSTLKIQRTQQEDSAVYLCASSFRTSGANTGELFFGEGSRLTVL.

The gene calls are TRBV4-1 and TRBJ2-7; 9 bases are shared with TRBD1. The CDR3 contains 16 residues. J lost 4 bases, V lost 10 bases, and 17 bases had no gene match. The germline V gene has CDR1 MGHRA and CDR2 YSYEKL. CDR3 residues: CANGQEVGTGKYEQYF. The CDR3 region has the DNA TGCGCCAACGGCCAAGAAGTAGGGACAGGGAAGTACGAGCAGTACTTC.

A remark on this clonotype: This likely comes from a read error, as the CDR3 has no conserved phenylalanine or tryptophan at its end. The limits of the CDR3 on the DNA are not certain, so only TCRdb's listed CDR3 is given. The chain carries TRBV29-1 and TRBJ2-7. Germline CDR1 is SQVTM and CDR2 is ANQGSEA. The CDR3 adds up to 12 amino acids, both ends counted. CDR3: CSVTSSSYEQQI.

About this clonotype: This sequence may be a read error, since a much larger clone differs from it by one base. The CDR3 does not end in the conserved phenylalanine or tryptophan, so this is likely a read error. The chain has TRBV11-2 and TRBJ2-5; D is perhaps TRBD2 (6 bases). The CDR3 spans 16 residues. Looked up from germline, CDR1 is SGHAT and CDR2 is FQNNGV. V lost 1 base to trimming and J lost 5 bases, with 17 bases between them. The DNA of the CDR3 is TGTGCCAGCAGCTTAGGGAGTAGCGGCCCGGGGGAGACCCAGTACCTC. It encodes CASSLGSSGPGETQYL.

With regard to this clonotype: The junction differs from germline at one of its ends, possibly a read error. This chain connects TRBV11-2 to TRBJ2-2; possible D gene TRBD2, 7 bases. The CDR3 runs 17 residues. Germline lookup yields CDR1 SGHAT and CDR2 FQNNGV. CDR3 residues: CASSLVLGGANTGELLF. The CDR3 region has the DNA TGTGCCAGTAGCTTAGTATTAGGGGGGGCGAACACCGGGGAGCTGCTTTTT.

This chain joins TRBV5-6 and TRBJ2-7, with a tentative D call TRBD2 (5 bases). Per germline, CDR1 SGHDT and CDR2 YYEEEE. The V end lost 5 bases, the J end lost 4 bases, and 19 bases lay between the germline ends. This CDR3 comprises 15 residues. The DNA for the CDR3 is TGTGCCAGCAGTTTCATGGCTAGCAGGACGTACGAGCAGTACTTC. As protein: CASSFMASRTYEQYF.

Of note for this clonotype: At one end, the junction sequence differs from germline, possibly due to a read error. The genes are TRBV12-3 or TRBV12-4 and TRBJ2-7; no firm D call. The length of the CDR3 is 16 residues. CDR3: CASSLIVSGNSYEQYF. DNA for the CDR3: TGTGCCAGCAGTTTAATAGTCTCCGGTAACTCCTACGAGCAATACTTC.

As to this clonotype: Mismatch with germline at one junction end may stem from a read error. This chain connects TRBV11-2 to TRBJ2-5, with D perhaps given as TRBD1 or TRBD2 (5 bases each). The length of the CDR3 is 16 residues. Germline assignment: CDR1 SGHAT and CDR2 FQNNGV. The CDR3 region is CASSQTPGVGEETHYF. The CDR3 DNA reads TGTGCCAGCAGCCAAACCCCTGGCGTGGGGGAAGAGACCCACTACTTC.

With respect to this clonotype: Its ends do not fully match the called genes, so a read error is possible. The chain joins TRBV11-2 to TRBJ2-2, with a tentative D call TRBD2 (6 bases). This CDR3 spans 17 amino acids. CDR1 SGHAT and CDR2 FQNNGV come from the germline V gene. CDR3 nucleotide sequence: TGTGCTAGCAGCTTAGTATTAGGAGGGGCGAACTCCGGGGAACTGTTTTTT. Translating gives CASSLVLGGANSGELFF.